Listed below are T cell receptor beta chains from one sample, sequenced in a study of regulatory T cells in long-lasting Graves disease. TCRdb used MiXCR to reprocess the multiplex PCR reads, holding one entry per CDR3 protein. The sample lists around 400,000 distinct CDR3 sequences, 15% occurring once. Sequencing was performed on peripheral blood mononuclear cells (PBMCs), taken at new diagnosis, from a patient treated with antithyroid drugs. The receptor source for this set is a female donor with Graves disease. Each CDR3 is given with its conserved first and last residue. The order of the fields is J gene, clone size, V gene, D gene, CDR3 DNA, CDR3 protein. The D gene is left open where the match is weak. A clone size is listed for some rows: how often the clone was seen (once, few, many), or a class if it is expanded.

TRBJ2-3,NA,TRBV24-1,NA,TGTGCCACCAGTGATGTTAGGGATACGCAGTATTTT,CATSDVRDTQYF
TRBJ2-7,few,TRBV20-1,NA,TGCAGTGCTAGAGTTGGTTTGGGGGGATCCTACGAGCAGTACTTC,CSARVGLGGSYEQYF
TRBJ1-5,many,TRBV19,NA,TGTGCCAGTACCAGTGTTGGGCAGGGCGGCGGTCAGCCCCAGCATTTT,CASTSVGQGGGQPQHF
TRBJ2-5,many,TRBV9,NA,TGTGCCAGCAGCCCATCAGGAGCCCAAGAGACCCAGTACTTC,CASSPSGAQETQYF
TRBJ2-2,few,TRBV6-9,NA,TGTGCCAGCAGTTACGACGGGGAGCTGTTTTTT,CASSYDGELFF
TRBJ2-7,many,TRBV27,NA,TGTGCCAGCAGTCCCGAGACAGTCTCCTACGAGCAGTACTTC,CASSPETVSYEQYF
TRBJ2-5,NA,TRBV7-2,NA,TGTGCCAGCAGCTACGGACTACAAGAGACCCAGTACTTC,CASSYGLQETQYF
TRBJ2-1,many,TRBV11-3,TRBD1,TGTGCCAGCAGCTCCGGACAGGGCTGGAATGAGCAGTTCTTC,CASSSGQGWNEQFF
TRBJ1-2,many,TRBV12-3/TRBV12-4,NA,TGTGCCAGCAGTTCCGGGACGTATTTCTATGGCTACACCTTC,CASSSGTYFYGYTF
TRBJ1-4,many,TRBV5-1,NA,TGCGCCAGCAGCCCAGCAGGGACGGCGACTAATGAAAAACTGTTTTTT,CASSPAGTATNEKLFF
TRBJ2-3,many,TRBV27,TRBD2,TGTGCCAGCAGGCTAGCGGGAGGGCCGGTTACGCAGTATTTT,CASRLAGGPVTQYF
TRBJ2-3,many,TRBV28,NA,TGTGCCAGCAGTTTATTAATAGGCACAGATACGCAGTATTTT,CASSLLIGTDTQYF
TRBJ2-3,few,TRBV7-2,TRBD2,TGTGCCAGCAGCTTCACTAGCGGGAGGGCAGATACGCAGTATTTT,CASSFTSGRADTQYF
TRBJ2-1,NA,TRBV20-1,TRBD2,TGCAGTGGTAGGATTGGACTAGCGGGTTACAATGAGCAGTTCTTC,CSGRIGLAGYNEQFF
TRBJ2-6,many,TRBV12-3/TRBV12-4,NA,TGTGCCAGCAGTTTACGTAGAGGGTTAGGGGCCAACGTCCTGACTTTC,CASSLRRGLGANVLTF
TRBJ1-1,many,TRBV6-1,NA,TGTGCCAGCTCTTCCTATTCCCAGGGGAACACTGAAGCTTTCTTT,CASSSYSQGNTEAFF
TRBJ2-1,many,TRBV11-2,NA,TGTGCCAGCAGCTACCGGGACGTTTCGATTGGGGAGCAGTTCTTC,CASSYRDVSIGEQFF
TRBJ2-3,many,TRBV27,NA,TGTGCCAGCAGCAAAGGTGCAGATACGCAGTATTTT,CASSKGADTQYF
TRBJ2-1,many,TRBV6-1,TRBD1,TGTGCCAGCAGTGATGGGGACAGCTCCTACAATGAGCAGTTCTTC,CASSDGDSSYNEQFF
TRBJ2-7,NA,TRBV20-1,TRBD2,TGCAGTGCTGAGCCGGGAGGGCCGGTCCACGAGCAGTACTTC,CSAEPGGPVHEQYF
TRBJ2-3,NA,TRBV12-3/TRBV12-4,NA,TGTGCCAGCAGCCCGAGCGGCCACACAGATACGCAGTATTTT,CASSPSGHTDTQYF
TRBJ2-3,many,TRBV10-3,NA,TGTGCCATCAGTGATGGGGCAGACACAGATACGCAGTATTTT,CAISDGADTDTQYF
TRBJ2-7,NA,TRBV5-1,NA,TGCGCCAGCAGCACACCCGGGACAATCCACGAGCAGTACTTC,CASSTPGTIHEQYF
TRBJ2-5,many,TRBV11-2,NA,TGTGCCAGCAGCTCAGGGCTCCAAGAGACCCAGTACTTC,CASSSGLQETQYF
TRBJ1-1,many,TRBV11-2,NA,TGTGCCAGCAGCTCGACAGGAAACACTGAAGCTTTCTTT,CASSSTGNTEAFF
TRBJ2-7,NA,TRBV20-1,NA,TGCAGTGCTAGGGCGTGGTCCGAGCAGTACTTC,CSARAWSEQYF